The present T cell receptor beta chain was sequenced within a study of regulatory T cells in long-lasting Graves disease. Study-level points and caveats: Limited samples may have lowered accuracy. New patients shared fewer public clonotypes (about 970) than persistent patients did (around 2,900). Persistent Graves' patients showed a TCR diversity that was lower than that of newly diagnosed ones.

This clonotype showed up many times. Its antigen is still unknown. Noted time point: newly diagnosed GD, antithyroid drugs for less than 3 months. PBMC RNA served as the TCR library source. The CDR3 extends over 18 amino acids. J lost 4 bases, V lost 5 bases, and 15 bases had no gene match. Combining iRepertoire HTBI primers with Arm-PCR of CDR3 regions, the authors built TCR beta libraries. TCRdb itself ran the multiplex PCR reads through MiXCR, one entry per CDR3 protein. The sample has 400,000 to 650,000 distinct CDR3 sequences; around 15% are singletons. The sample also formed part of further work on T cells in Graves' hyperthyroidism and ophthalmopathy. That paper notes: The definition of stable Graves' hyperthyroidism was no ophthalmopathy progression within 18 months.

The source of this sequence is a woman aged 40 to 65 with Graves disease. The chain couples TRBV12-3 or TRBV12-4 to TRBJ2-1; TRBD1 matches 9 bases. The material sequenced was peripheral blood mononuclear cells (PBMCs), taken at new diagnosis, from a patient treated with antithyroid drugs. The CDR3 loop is CASSPLPGQGPLYNEQFF. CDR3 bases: TGTGCCAGCAGTCCTCTACCTGGACAGGGGCCTTTGTACAATGAGCAGTTCTTC.